These T cell receptor beta chains were read from a single sample in a study of T cell changes during pregnancy in multiple sclerosis. TCRdb's table, derived via immunoSEQ multiplex PCR, lists solely in-frame clones and lacks some. The sample shows about 40,000 clones, roughly 90% of them seen only once. This sample comprised CD8+ T cells from peripheral blood mononuclear cells, obtained in the first trimester of pregnancy. Receptors were obtained from a female donor with multiple sclerosis, enrolled in a pregnancy study. Each CDR3 is given with its conserved first and last residue. D genes are given only for firm matches. Not every row has a clone size; where given, it reads once, few, many or a size class.

V gene	clone size	D gene	J gene	CDR3 DNA	CDR3 protein
TRBV11-2	.	TRBD1	TRBJ2-1	TGTGCCAGCAGCCCCGGGACAGGGGCCCCCAATGAGCAGTTCTTC	CASSPGTGAPNEQFF
TRBV14	.	.	TRBJ2-1	TGTGCCAGCAGCCAAACCACGGGGGGCGTCCTAGCCTACAATGAGCAGTTCTTC	CASSQTTGGVLAYNEQFF
TRBV7-8	once	TRBD1	TRBJ1-5	TGTGCCAGCAGGCCACTAACAGGGGTAAATCAGCCCCAGCATTTT	CASRPLTGVNQPQHF
TRBV6-5	.	TRBD1	TRBJ2-1	TGTGCCAGCAGTCTCCAGACAGGGGTCAATGAGCAGTTCTTC	CASSLQTGVNEQFF
TRBV7-8	.	TRBD1	TRBJ1-4	TGTGCCAGCAGCATGGGACAGAATGAAAAACTGTTTTTT	CASSMGQNEKLFF
TRBV13	.	.	TRBJ2-5	TGTGCCAGCAGCCCCTGGCGGGGCCAAGAGACCCAGTACTTC	CASSPWRGQETQYF
TRBV11-2	.	.	TRBJ2-7	TGTGCCAGCAGACTGACGGGGTACGAGCAGTACTTC	CASRLTGYEQYF
TRBV30	.	.	TRBJ2-5	TGTGCCTGGAGTGTAAAGGCTGGACTTATACAAGAGACCCAGTACTTC	CAWSVKAGLIQETQYF
TRBV6-1	once	.	TRBJ2-5	TGTGCCAAAGGGGAAGAGACCCAGTACTTC	CAKGEETQYF
TRBV6-4	.	TRBD1	TRBJ2-3	TGTGCCAGCAGTGACTCGACAGGGGCAGATACGCAGTATTTT	CASSDSTGADTQYF
TRBV13	.	TRBD1	TRBJ1-1	TGTGCCAGCAGCGACAGGGGGCCGGGTGAAGCTTTCTTT	CASSDRGPGEAFF
TRBV6-6	.	TRBD2	TRBJ2-7	TGTGCCAGCAGACCGCGGGGGTTCCTCTACGAGCAGTACTTC	CASRPRGFLYEQYF
TRBV5-1	.	.	TRBJ2-5	TGCGCCAGCAGCCTGGGACCGACACAAGAGACCCAGTACTTC	CASSLGPTQETQYF
TRBV6-1	.	TRBD2	TRBJ2-5	TGTGCCAGCAGTAATGGACTAGCGGGGGAAGAGACCCAGTACTTC	CASSNGLAGEETQYF
TRBV6-5	.	.	TRBJ1-1	TGTGCCAGCAGTTACTCGGGAGGGAGGTGGACTGAAGCTTTCTTT	CASSYSGGRWTEAFF
TRBV5-1	.	TRBD1	TRBJ2-7	TGCGCCAGCAGCCTTGGGACAGGGGTCCCCTACGAGCAGTACTTC	CASSLGTGVPYEQYF
TRBV9	.	.	TRBJ1-2	TGTGCCAGCAGCGGGTCAGCTAACTATGGCTACACCTTC	CASSGSANYGYTF
TRBV6-1	.	.	TRBJ2-3	TGTGCCAGCAGTGAATCTGGCGGGGGACACACAGATACGCAGTATTTT	CASSESGGGHTDTQYF
TRBV25-1	.	.	TRBJ2-2	TGTGCCAGCAGTTCAGGGACTGCTACCGGGGAGCTGTTTTTT	CASSSGTATGELFF
TRBV12-5	.	.	TRBJ1-2	TGTGCCTCCGGCGTGGGGGGGGCTCCCTATGGCTACACCTTC	CASGVGGAPYGYTF
TRBV9	.	TRBD2	TRBJ2-1	TGTGCCAGCAGCGTAATATTAGCGGGTGAGCAGTTCTTC	CASSVILAGEQFF
TRBV12-5	once	.	TRBJ2-7	TGTGCTAGTGGTCCCGGGACAACCTACGAGCAGTACTTC	CASGPGTTYEQYF
TRBV19	.	TRBD2	TRBJ2-1	TGTGCCAGTAGTGGACCCAGCGGGGGGCTAATCTACAATGAGCAGTTCTTC	CASSGPSGGLIYNEQFF
TRBV15	.	TRBD1	TRBJ2-6	TGTGCCACCTACGGGACAGGGGCTAATGGGGCCAACGTCCTGACTTTC	CATYGTGANGANVLTF
TRBV4-1	few	TRBD2	TRBJ2-1	TGCGCCAGCAGCCAAGTGGGCGGGGGGGTCAATGAGCAGTTCTTC	CASSQVGGGVNEQFF
TRBV5-8	.	.	TRBJ1-5	TGTGCCAGCAGCTCGGGGGGGACTGGCAATCAGCCCCAGCATTTT	CASSSGGTGNQPQHF
TRBV19	.	.	TRBJ1-5	TGTGCCAGTAGTATTGGGCAAATCCATAGCAATCAGCCCCAGCATTTT	CASSIGQIHSNQPQHF
TRBV9	.	TRBD1	TRBJ1-1	TGTGCCAGCAGCGCCCGGACAGGGGGCAGAGCTTTCTTT	CASSARTGGRAFF
TRBV27	once	TRBD2	TRBJ2-1	TGTGCCAGCAGTCTTACTAGCGGGGGACTATACAATGAGCAGTTCTTC	CASSLTSGGLYNEQFF
TRBV6-1	.	TRBD1	TRBJ2-1	TGTGCCAGCAGTGAAGCAAGGAGCCAGGGGGCTCTCGACAATGAGCAGTTCTTC	CASSEARSQGALDNEQFF
TRBV5-3	.	TRBD1	TRBJ1-3	TGTGCCAGAAGCCCGGGACAGGCGGATCTCTCTGGAAACACCATATATTTT	CARSPGQADLSGNTIYF
TRBV5-6	.	TRBD1	TRBJ2-7	TGTGCCAGCAGCCACGGGACAGGGGGCGCATGGCAGTACTTC	CASSHGTGGAWQYF
TRBV18	.	TRBD2	TRBJ2-2	TGTGCCAGCTCACCCGGACTAGCGGGGGACGGGGAGCTGTTTTTT	CASSPGLAGDGELFF
TRBV2	once	.	TRBJ2-7	TGTGCCAGCAGTGAGGGCAGGGGTGCCTACGAGCAGTACTTC	CASSEGRGAYEQYF
TRBV6-5	.	.	TRBJ1-2	TGTGCCAGCAGGCCCCGGACTTCTGGGGGCTACACCTTC	CASRPRTSGGYTF
TRBV28	.	.	TRBJ1-1	TGTGCCAGCGGGTTAGCGGACGGGAACACTGAAGCTTTCTTT	CASGLADGNTEAFF
TRBV13	.	.	TRBJ2-7	TGTGCCAGCAGCCGGGGCTCCTACGAGCAGTACTTC	CASSRGSYEQYF